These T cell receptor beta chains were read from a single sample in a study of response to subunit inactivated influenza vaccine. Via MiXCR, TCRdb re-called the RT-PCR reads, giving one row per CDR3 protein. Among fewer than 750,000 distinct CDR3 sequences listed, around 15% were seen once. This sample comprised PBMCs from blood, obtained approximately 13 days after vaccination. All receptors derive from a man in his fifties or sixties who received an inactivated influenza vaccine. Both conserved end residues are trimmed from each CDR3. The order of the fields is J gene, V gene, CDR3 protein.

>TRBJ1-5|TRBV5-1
ASSLSGQGDQPQH
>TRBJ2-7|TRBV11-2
ASRSPFRSAGKSYEQY
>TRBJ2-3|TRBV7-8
ASSLEFWGRDRGPDTQY
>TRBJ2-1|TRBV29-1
SVPSYNEQF
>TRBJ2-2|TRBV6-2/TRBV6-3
ASRQGVIAANTGELF
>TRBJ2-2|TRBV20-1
SARDGGPNTGELF
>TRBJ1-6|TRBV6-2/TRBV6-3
ASSYRRSYNSPLH
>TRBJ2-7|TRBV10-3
AISPAPPYEQY
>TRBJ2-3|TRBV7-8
ASSLVPKRGGGDTQY
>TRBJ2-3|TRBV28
ASSPWTGASTDTQY
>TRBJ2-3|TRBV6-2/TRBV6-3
ASRIDRFPDTQY
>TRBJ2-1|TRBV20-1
SARKREIYNEQF
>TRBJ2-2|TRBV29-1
SVGDLANTGELF
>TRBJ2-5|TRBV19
ASSMRLAGFNPYQETQY
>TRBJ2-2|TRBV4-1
ASSQVIAGRGELF